This TCR beta chain was found in a study of blood T cell repertoires in COVID-19. On the study more broadly: COVID-19 samples collected from the United States, Italy and Spain covered acute and convalescent phases.

Germline CDR1 MNHEY, CDR2 SMNVEV (reference sequence). The CDR3 consists of 13 residues. In the authors' workflow: Estimation of nucleated cell counts relied on the amplification of reference gene primers. Sequencing was performed with immunoSEQ multiplex PCR; in TCRdb, only in-frame clones are kept and a portion is missing. Clone size and V and J calls were adopted from that table, with D and trimming inferred from the DNA. The table shows around 60,000 clones, with approximately 90% occurring only once. As concerns this clone: Sequence at one end of the junction differs from germline and may be a read error.

The material sequenced was peripheral blood. The TCR comes from a human donor in a cohort sampled during active COVID-19. The chain recombines TRBV27 with TRBJ2-7, with a weak D call TRBD1 (5 bases). The CDR3 coding sequence is TGTGCCAGCAGATTATCCCAGGGCTACGAGCAGTACTTC. As protein: CASRLSQGYEQYF.